The next 22 T cell receptor beta chains were all read from a single sample in a study of PD-1 blockade in classical Hodgkin lymphoma. The time point was: cycle 4 day 1 (C4D1), after less than 7 weeks of nivolumab. Patients all relapsed after autologous stem cell transplantation, and there was variation in brentuximab vedotin exposure. Magnetic negative selection of thawed PBMCs yielded the CD8+ T cells. The repertoire was sequenced with immunoSEQ multiplex PCR; TCRdb's copy has only in-frame clones and lacks some. The repertoire has 15,000 to 20,000 clones, about 88% of them found once; the top ten carry around 5%. This material consisted of CD8+ T cells from blood, taken before the fourth cycle of nivolumab. The source of these receptors is a human donor with classical Hodgkin lymphoma.

A single count supports this clone. The chain carries TRBV7-9 and TRBJ2-2; the match to TRBD2 covers 9 bases. V was pared by 1 base and J by 1 base, with 10 bases of the junction left unmatched. Germline V lookup: CDR1 SEHNR, CDR2 FQNEAQ (reference sequence). The CDR3 sequence is 19 residues long. The CDR3 DNA is TGTGCCAGCAGCTTAGACCCCGTCCTAGCGGGGTTGAACACCGGGGAGCTGTTTTTT. Protein product: CASSLDPVLAGLNTGELFF.

CDR3 sequence (DNA): TGTGCCATCACCATGGACTCGACCCCCACAGATACGCAGTATTTT. This translates into CAITMDSTPTDTQYF. V usage is TRBV10-3 and J usage is TRBJ2-3; D is possibly TRBD2 (5 bases). V was clipped by 7 bases and J by 2 bases, with 16 bases between them. Germline V gene sequence: CDR1 ENHRY, CDR2 SYGVKD. This CDR3 has 15 residues.

This chain uses TRBV7-9 with TRBJ2-5; weak D call: TRBD1 (7 bases). Judging by the DNA end, TRBJ2-7 fits better; the J call may be wrong. Germline CDR1 SEHNR, CDR2 FQNEAQ (reference sequence). The CDR3 length is 13 residues. The CDR3 DNA follows: TGTGCCAGCAGAGCCCGCCAGGGGGGCGAGCAGTACTTC. Translation gives CASRARQGGEQYF.

This clone is a singleton in its sample. The chain employs TRBV9 and TRBJ1-2; D not resolved. Germline assignment: CDR1 SGDLS and CDR2 YYNGEE. The CDR3 has 15 residues. V gave up 1 base and J gave up 6 bases, with 16 bases separating them. This chain's CDR3 is CASSVRVQEVNGYTF. CDR3 DNA sequence: TGTGCCAGCAGCGTAAGGGTCCAGGAGGTAAATGGCTACACCTTC.

The chain recombines TRBV9 with TRBJ2-2; unclear D gene. Germline V gives CDR1 SGDLS, CDR2 YYNGEE. Deletions cut 0 bases from V and 6 bases from J, with 3 bases between. The CDR3 sequence is 12 residues long. The DNA of the CDR3 is TGTGCCAGCAGCGTAGGTCCCGGGGAGCTGTTTTTT. This gives the protein CASSVGPGELFF. The entire variable domain, with the rest obtained from reference TRBV9 and TRBJ2-2, is as follows: DSGVTQTPKHLITATGQRVTLRCSPRSGDLSVYWYQQSLDQGLQFLIQYYNGEERAKGNILERFSAQQFPDLHSELNLSSLELGDSALYFCASSVGPGELFFGEGSRLTVL.

The chain employs TRBV28 and TRBJ2-7; D not certain. The CDR3 runs to 14 residues. Germline CDR1 reads MDHEN; CDR2 reads SYDVKM. V was shortened by 3 bases and J by 4 bases, with 13 bases between the two germline ends. CDR3 in amino acids: CASSLGRRDYEQYF. In nucleotides, the CDR3 is TGTGCCAGCAGTTTGGGAAGGCGAGATTACGAGCAGTACTTC.

J is TRBJ2-7 and V is TRBV27, with 9 positions matching TRBD2. J lost 4 bases, V lost 3 bases, and 10 bases had no gene match. The CDR3 covers 16 residues. The germline V gene encodes CDR1 MNHEY and CDR2 SMNVEV (reference sequence). The CDR3 DNA follows: TGTGCCAGCAGTTTGCCGGCGGGAGGGCCGATTTACGAGCAGTACTTC. It yields the protein CASSLPAGGPIYEQYF.

The V and J genes are TRBV27 and TRBJ1-6; D unresolved. V was trimmed by 3 bases and J by 6 bases, leaving 18 bases between them. Germline-derived CDR1 and CDR2 are MNHEY and SMNVEV (reference sequence). The CDR3 has 17 residues. This chain's CDR3 is CASSFGVIPIFNSPLHF. CDR3 coding DNA: TGTGCCAGCAGTTTCGGGGTCATTCCCATCTTTAATTCACCCCTCCACTTT.

V usage is TRBV5-6 and J usage is TRBJ1-3, with D possibly being TRBD1 (6 bases). The ends were cut back, 4 bases at V and 2 bases at J, with 7 bases in the middle. The germline V gene encodes CDR1 SGHDT and CDR2 YYEEEE. This CDR3 has 13 amino acids. CDR3 loop: CASSPGAGNTIYF. The CDR3 DNA reads TGTGCCAGCAGCCCAGGGGCTGGAAACACCATATATTTT.

The chain joins TRBV28 to TRBJ1-2; TRBD1 matches 10 bases. V shed 4 bases, J shed 3 bases, and the junction held 14 bases outside the gene matches. The length of the CDR3 is 18 residues. The germline gives CDR1 MDHEN, CDR2 SYDVKM. DNA for the CDR3: TGTGCCAGCAGTTCCCCCGTCCCCAGACAGGGGGCGGACTATGGCTACACCTTC. It is translated as CASSSPVPRQGADYGYTF.

A single count supports this clone. This chain uses TRBV27 with TRBJ2-3; 7 nucleotides agree with TRBD2. In germline, CDR1 is MNHEY, CDR2 SMNVEV (reference sequence). The CDR3 has 14 residues. Trimming took 7 bases from V and 2 from J; bases not matched to a gene: 6. As DNA, the CDR3 is TGTGCCAGCACGTTGGGAGGGGACACAGATACGCAGTATTTT. Residues: CASTLGGDTDTQYF.

V usage is TRBV27 and J usage is TRBJ2-6; no reliable D call. Germline assignment: CDR1 MNHEY and CDR2 SMNVEV (reference sequence). The CDR3 is made up of 14 amino acids. V lost 2 bases to trimming and J lost 2 bases, with 4 bases between them. The CDR3 nucleotides are TGTGCCAGCAGTTTAACAACTGGGGCCAACGTCCTGACTTTC. Translating gives CASSLTTGANVLTF.

This rearrangement joins TRBV2 to TRBJ1-5; the match to TRBD1 covers 9 bases. There are 14 residues in the CDR3. Germline lookup yields CDR1 SNHLY and CDR2 FYNNEI. V trimming: 3 bases; J trimming: 5 bases; junction bases outside the gene matches: 2. This CDR3 is CASSEGQGYQPQHF. In DNA, the CDR3 is TGTGCCAGCAGTGAGGGACAGGGTTATCAGCCCCAGCATTTT.

The chain uses TRBV4-1 and TRBJ1-2; a weak D match, TRBD1 (5 bases). Deletions cut 3 bases from V and 3 bases from J, with 8 bases between. CDR1 is MGHRA and CDR2 is YSYEKL in the germline V gene. The CDR3 spans 13 residues. In DNA, the CDR3 is TGCGCCAGCAGCCAGGGGGGTTACTATGGCTACACCTTC. The encoded protein is CASSQGGYYGYTF.

This clone was seen only a few times. The J gene is TRBJ2-7, the V gene TRBV6-6; 10 bases are shared with TRBD1. The J segment lost 6 bases and the V segment lost 2 bases, leaving 10 bases of the junction unmatched. This CDR3 region has 16 residues. Germline CDR1 is MNHNY and CDR2 is SVGAGI (reference sequence). The CDR3 bases are TGTGCCAGCAGTTACCTCTCGACAGGGGGCTCTGGCGAGCAGTACTTC. Protein: CASSYLSTGGSGEQYF.

The CDR3 protein is CASSLGQAKPQHF. The CDR3 DNA is TGTGCCAGCAGCTTGGGACAGGCTAAGCCCCAGCATTTT. This chain connects TRBV5-6 to TRBJ1-5; possible D gene TRBD1, 6 bases. CDR1 and CDR2 (germline): SGHDT, YYEEEE. The CDR3 sequence is 13 residues long. V was pared by 0 bases and J by 8 bases, with 9 bases between.

This sequence joins TRBV19 and TRBJ1-5, with D possibly being TRBD1 (5 bases). The CDR3 consists of 18 residues. CDR1 is LNHDA, CDR2 SQIVND, per germline (reference sequence). Trimming took 3 bases from V and 4 from J, leaving 22 bases between them. DNA of the CDR3: TGTGCCAGTAGTATTATTTTCGGAGTCTACAGGAGAAATCAGCCCCAGCATTTT. It yields the protein CASSIIFGVYRRNQPQHF.

V usage is TRBV27 and J usage is TRBJ1-2; 10 bases are shared with TRBD1. CDR3 length: 16 amino acids. V shed 5 bases, J shed 5 bases, and the junction held 11 bases outside the gene matches. Germline V gives CDR1 MNHEY, CDR2 SMNVEV (reference sequence). CDR3 loop: CASSLDPGTGEYGYTF. In DNA form, the CDR3 reads TGTGCCAGCAGTCTAGACCCGGGGACAGGGGAGTATGGCTACACCTTC.

This chain connects TRBV18 to TRBJ1-2; D is unclear. The V gene lost 0 bases and the J gene lost 4 bases, with 15 bases spanning the gap. CDR3 length equals 16 residues. CDR1 is KGHSH, CDR2 LQKENI, per germline. CDR3 loop: CASSPPFGNPGYGYTF. The DNA for the CDR3 is TGTGCCAGCTCACCACCATTCGGCAACCCGGGCTATGGCTACACCTTC.

The chain joins TRBV4-2 to TRBJ2-7; 11 nucleotides align to TRBD1. CDR1 and CDR2 from the germline V gene are LGHNA and YNFKEQ. With V trimmed by 4 bases and J by 3 bases, 2 bases remained unmatched. The CDR3 has 14 residues. CDR3 protein: CASSPGTGGYEQYF. The CDR3 nucleotides read TGTGCCAGCAGCCCTGGGACAGGGGGCTACGAGCAGTACTTC.

The V and J genes are TRBV5-1 and TRBJ2-1, with 14 bases aligning to TRBD2. The CDR3 spans 21 residues. V dropped 2 bases and J dropped 8; count of bases not matched to a gene: 21. The V gene's germline CDR1 is SGHRS and CDR2 YFSETQ. The CDR3 is CASSFPSNSPGLAGDLYEQFF. The CDR3 DNA reads TGCGCCAGCAGCTTCCCGTCGAATTCTCCGGGACTAGCGGGAGACCTTTATGAGCAGTTCTTC.

The V and J genes are TRBV7-9 and TRBJ2-4; 10 nucleotides agree with TRBD2. The CDR3 sequence is 16 residues long. The germline V gene encodes CDR1 SEHNR and CDR2 FQNEAQ (reference sequence). The J segment lost 8 bases and the V segment lost 5 bases, leaving 12 bases of the junction unmatched. CDR3 in DNA: TGTGCCAGCAGCCCCAGGACTAGCGGAGAGAGCTACATTCAGTACTTC. This gives the protein CASSPRTSGESYIQYF.